This is a list of T cell receptor beta chains from one sample in a study of esophageal squamous cell carcinoma under preoperative chemotherapy. TCRdb passed the PCR reads through MiXCR, listing each CDR3 protein once. The table has about 16,000 distinct CDR3 sequences, 48% seen once. The sample was gathered from a patient given preoperative chemotherapy. Source of these receptors: a human donor with esophageal squamous cell carcinoma. The donor label of this sample is uncertain. Both conserved end residues are part of each CDR3. A D gene is named only where the DNA matches it firmly. A clone size is listed for some rows: how often the clone was seen (once, few, many), or a class if it is expanded.

CDR3: CASSSGGELFF
DNA: TGTGCCAGCAGTTCAGGCGGGGAGCTGTTTTTT
D: .
size: few
V: TRBV7-6
J: TRBJ2-2

CDR3: CASSLAAASGYNEQFF
DNA: TGTGCCAGCAGCTTAGCCGCCGCTAGCGGATACAATGAGCAGTTCTTC
D: TRBD2
size: many
V: TRBV7-6
J: TRBJ2-1

CDR3: CASSSPIAGGRSYNEQFF
DNA: TGTGCCAGCAGCTCGCCTATAGCGGGCGGGCGCTCCTACAATGAGCAGTTCTTC
D: TRBD2
size: many
V: TRBV7-2
J: TRBJ2-1

CDR3: CASSRTSGMHEQYF
DNA: TGTGCCAGCAGCCGGACTAGCGGGATGCACGAGCAGTACTTC
D: TRBD2
size: many
V: TRBV11-1
J: TRBJ2-7

CDR3: CASSRRDRVHEQYF
DNA: TGTGCCAGCAGCCGCCGGGACAGGGTTCACGAGCAGTACTTC
D: TRBD1
size: medium-sized
V: TRBV6-1
J: TRBJ2-7

CDR3: CASSLAGAPEQYF
DNA: TGTGCCAGCAGCTTAGCGGGAGCTCCCGAGCAGTACTTC
D: .
size: medium-sized
V: TRBV7-9
J: TRBJ2-7

CDR3: CASRERLPADTQYF
DNA: TGTGCCAGCAGGGAGCGTCTACCGGCAGATACGCAGTATTTT
D: .
size: few
V: TRBV12-3/TRBV12-4
J: TRBJ2-3

CDR3: CASSRGTDTQYF
DNA: TGTGCCAGCAGCCGAGGGACAGATACGCAGTATTTT
D: .
size: few
V: TRBV27
J: TRBJ2-3

CDR3: CASSPTSGSFFSEQYF
DNA: TGTGCCAGCAGCCCCACTAGCGGGAGTTTTTTCTCCGAGCAGTACTTC
D: TRBD2
size: .
V: TRBV11-3
J: TRBJ2-7

CDR3: CGGRGPNTQYF
DNA: TGTGGGGGCCGTGGGCCAAACACCCAGTACTTC
D: .
size: .
V: TRBV6-2/TRBV6-3
J: TRBJ2-4

CDR3: CASSLTSDSVETQYF
DNA: TGTGCCAGCAGCTTAACTAGCGACTCTGTGGAGACCCAGTACTTC
D: .
size: many
V: TRBV7-3
J: TRBJ2-5

CDR3: CASSPEAKDTQYF
DNA: TGTGCCAGCAGCCCAGAAGCCAAAGATACGCAGTATTTT
D: .
size: .
V: TRBV7-3
J: TRBJ2-3

CDR3: CASSPPLAGGGDTQYF
DNA: TGTGCCAGCAGCCCCCCACTAGCGGGAGGTGGGGATACGCAGTATTTT
D: TRBD2
size: few
V: TRBV27
J: TRBJ2-3

CDR3: CASSLQTSTDTQYF
DNA: TGTGCCAGCAGCTTGCAGACTAGCACAGATACGCAGTATTTT
D: .
size: once
V: TRBV7-6
J: TRBJ2-3

CDR3: CASSLEGTGRAEQYF
DNA: TGTGCCAGCAGCTTAGAAGGGACAGGGCGCGCCGAGCAGTACTTC
D: TRBD1
size: many
V: TRBV7-9
J: TRBJ2-7

CDR3: CASSMLQSTGELFF
DNA: TGCGCCAGCAGCATGCTCCAGAGCACCGGGGAGCTGTTTTTT
D: .
size: .
V: TRBV5-1
J: TRBJ2-2

CDR3: CATGTSGVDTQYF
DNA: TGTGCCACAGGGACTAGCGGGGTAGATACGCAGTATTTT
D: TRBD2
size: .
V: TRBV7-9
J: TRBJ2-3

CDR3: CASTSYNEQFF
DNA: TGTGCCAGCACCTCTTACAATGAGCAGTTCTTC
D: .
size: .
V: TRBV7-8
J: TRBJ2-1

CDR3: CARSQGGRDQNTQYF
DNA: TGTGCCAGGAGCCAGGGGGGCCGTGACCAAAACACCCAGTACTTC
D: .
size: .
V: TRBV7-2
J: TRBJ2-4

CDR3: CASSLKLSSGIDEQFF
DNA: TGTGCCAGCAGCTTAAAGTTGTCTAGCGGGATCGATGAGCAGTTCTTC
D: TRBD2
size: few
V: TRBV7-3
J: TRBJ2-1